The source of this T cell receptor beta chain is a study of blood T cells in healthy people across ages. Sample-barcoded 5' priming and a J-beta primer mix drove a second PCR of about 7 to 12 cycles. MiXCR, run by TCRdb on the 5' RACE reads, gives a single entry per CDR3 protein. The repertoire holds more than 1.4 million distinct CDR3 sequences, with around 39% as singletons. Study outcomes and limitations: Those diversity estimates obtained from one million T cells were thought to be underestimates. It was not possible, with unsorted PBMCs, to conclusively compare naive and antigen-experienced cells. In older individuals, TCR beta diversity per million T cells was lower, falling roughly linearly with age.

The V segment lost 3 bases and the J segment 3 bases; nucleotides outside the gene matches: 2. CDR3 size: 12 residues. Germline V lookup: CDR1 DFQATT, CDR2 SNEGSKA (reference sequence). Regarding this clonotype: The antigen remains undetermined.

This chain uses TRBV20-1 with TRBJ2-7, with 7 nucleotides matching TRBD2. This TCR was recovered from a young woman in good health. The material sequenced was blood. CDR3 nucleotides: TGCAGTGCTAGCGGGGGGTACTACGAGCAGTACTTC. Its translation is CSASGGYYEQYF.